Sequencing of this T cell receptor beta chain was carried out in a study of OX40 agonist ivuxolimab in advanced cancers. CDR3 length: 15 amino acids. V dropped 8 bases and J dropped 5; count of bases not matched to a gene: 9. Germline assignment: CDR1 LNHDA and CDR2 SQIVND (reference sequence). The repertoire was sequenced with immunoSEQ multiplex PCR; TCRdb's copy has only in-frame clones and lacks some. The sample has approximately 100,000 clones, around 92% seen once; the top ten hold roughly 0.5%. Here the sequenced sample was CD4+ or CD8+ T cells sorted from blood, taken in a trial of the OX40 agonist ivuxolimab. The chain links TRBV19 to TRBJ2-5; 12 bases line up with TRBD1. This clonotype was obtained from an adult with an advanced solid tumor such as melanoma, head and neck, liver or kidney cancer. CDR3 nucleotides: TGTGCCAGTGCTGGGGGACAGGGGGCGGTGGAGACCCAGTACTTC. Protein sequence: CASAGGQGAVETQYF.